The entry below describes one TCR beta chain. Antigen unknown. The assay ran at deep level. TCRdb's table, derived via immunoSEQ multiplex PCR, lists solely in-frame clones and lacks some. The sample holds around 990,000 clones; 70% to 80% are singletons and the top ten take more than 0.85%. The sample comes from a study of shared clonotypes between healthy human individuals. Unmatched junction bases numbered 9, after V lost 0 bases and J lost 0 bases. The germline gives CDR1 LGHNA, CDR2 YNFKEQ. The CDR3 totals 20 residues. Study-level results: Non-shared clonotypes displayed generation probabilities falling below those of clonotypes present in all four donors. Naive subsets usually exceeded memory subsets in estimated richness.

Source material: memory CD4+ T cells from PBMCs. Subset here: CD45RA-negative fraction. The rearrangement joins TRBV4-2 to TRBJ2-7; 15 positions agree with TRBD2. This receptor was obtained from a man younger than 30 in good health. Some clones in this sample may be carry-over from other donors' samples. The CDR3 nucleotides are TGTGCCAGCAGCCAAGAACGGGGGACTAGCGGGAGGCCAAGCTCCTACGAGCAGTACTTC. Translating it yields CASSQERGTSGRPSSYEQYF.